A selection of T cell receptor beta chains follows, all from one sample in a study of T cell changes during pregnancy in multiple sclerosis. The protocol was immunoSEQ multiplex PCR, while the TCRdb copy is restricted to in-frame clones and leaves out a portion. Of about 13,000 clones listed, around nine tenths are singletons. This material consisted of CD8+ T cells from peripheral blood mononuclear cells, taken in the first trimester of pregnancy. These receptors originate from a female donor with multiple sclerosis, enrolled in a pregnancy study. Both conserved end residues are part of each CDR3. Each record gives: J gene, V gene, D gene, clone size, CDR3 protein, CDR3 DNA. D genes are given only for firm matches. Clone size is given for some rows only: seen once, a few or many times, or a class if the clone is expanded.

j_call: TRBJ2-1
v_call: TRBV6-4
d_call: TRBD2
clone_size: NA
cdr3_aa: CASSGVAGDYNEQFF
cdr3_nt: TGTGCCAGCAGTGGCGTAGCGGGGGATTACAATGAGCAGTTCTTC

j_call: TRBJ1-1
v_call: TRBV11-1
d_call: NA
clone_size: NA
cdr3_aa: CASSLAEGDISAFF
cdr3_nt: TGTGCCAGCAGCTTAGCTGAAGGGGACATATCGGCTTTCTTT

j_call: TRBJ2-3
v_call: TRBV6-4
d_call: TRBD2
clone_size: NA
cdr3_aa: CASSDGRSGGDTQYF
cdr3_nt: TGTGCCAGCAGTGATGGGCGCTCCGGGGGGGATACGCAGTATTTT

j_call: TRBJ1-5
v_call: TRBV27
d_call: NA
clone_size: NA
cdr3_aa: CASSLQGSAQPQHF
cdr3_nt: TGTGCCAGCAGTCTCCAGGGTTCGGCGCAGCCCCAGCATTTT

j_call: TRBJ2-1
v_call: TRBV4-1
d_call: NA
clone_size: NA
cdr3_aa: CASSPGLQSSYNEQFF
cdr3_nt: TGCGCCAGCAGCCCAGGACTGCAGAGCTCCTACAATGAGCAGTTCTTC

j_call: TRBJ1-1
v_call: TRBV9
d_call: NA
clone_size: NA
cdr3_aa: CASSSPQNKGQNTEAFF
cdr3_nt: TGTGCCAGCAGCTCCCCCCAGAATAAGGGGCAGAACACTGAAGCTTTCTTT

j_call: TRBJ2-2
v_call: TRBV6-6
d_call: TRBD2
clone_size: NA
cdr3_aa: CASPGGGRVTGELFF
cdr3_nt: TGTGCCAGTCCCGGGGGGGGGCGCGTTACCGGGGAGCTGTTTTTT

j_call: TRBJ1-1
v_call: TRBV7-2
d_call: NA
clone_size: once
cdr3_aa: CASSFAGTTRAFF
cdr3_nt: TGTGCCAGCAGCTTTGCGGGAACAACCAGAGCTTTCTTT

j_call: TRBJ2-7
v_call: TRBV4-2
d_call: TRBD1
clone_size: NA
cdr3_aa: CASSQETGGPHEQYF
cdr3_nt: TGTGCCAGCAGCCAAGAGACAGGGGGGCCACACGAGCAGTACTTC

j_call: TRBJ1-2
v_call: TRBV9
d_call: TRBD1
clone_size: once
cdr3_aa: CASSVAGQGTGGYGYTF
cdr3_nt: TGTGCCAGCAGCGTAGCTGGACAGGGAACCGGAGGCTATGGCTACACCTTC

j_call: TRBJ2-5
v_call: TRBV7-3
d_call: NA
clone_size: few
cdr3_aa: CASSWGLGQETQYF
cdr3_nt: TGTGCCAGCAGCTGGGGACTGGGACAAGAGACCCAGTACTTC

j_call: TRBJ1-1
v_call: TRBV15
d_call: NA
clone_size: NA
cdr3_aa: CATSREYYGGQNTEAFF
cdr3_nt: TGTGCCACCAGCAGGGAATACTATGGGGGACAGAACACTGAAGCTTTCTTT

j_call: TRBJ2-1
v_call: TRBV7-9
d_call: NA
clone_size: NA
cdr3_aa: CASSAYDRSSGFF
cdr3_nt: TGTGCCAGCAGCGCTTACGACAGATCCTCAGGCTTCTTC

j_call: TRBJ1-2
v_call: TRBV27
d_call: TRBD1
clone_size: NA
cdr3_aa: CASRTGGAFYGYTF
cdr3_nt: TGTGCCAGCAGGACAGGGGGAGCCTTCTATGGCTACACCTTC